This T cell receptor beta chain was obtained from a study of blood T cell repertoires in COVID-19 (dated by TCRdb to about 2020). Looking at the study overall: The collaborator samples originated in the United States, Italy and Spain and spanned the acute and convalescent phases of COVID-19. The material from the prospective study consisted of cDNA or gDNA derived from T cells, B-cell-depleted T cells, or PBMCs. Subjects who had been exposed to COVID-19, were actively infected with it, or had recovered from it provided the deeply sampled blood TCRbeta repertoires that made up the dataset. The repertoires were made available in a free public database intended to serve as a resource for research on the immune response to SARS-CoV-2. Samples were obtained from the ongoing ImmuneRACE study (first 160 participants) and from over 1,000 subjects provided by 6 global collaborators. Sample metadata almost always included a de-identified subject ID, COVID-19 status, age in years and sex. Where available, HLA class I and class II types were obtained from metadata supplied by the sample provider rather than from assay-based typing. What the authors observed across the whole study: Clinical and demographic metadata were provided uncurated, with the amount varying by source and participant.

Notes on this clone: Its antigen is not yet known. Base qualities are missing; no much larger clone stands one base away.

Including cysteine and phenylalanine, the CDR3 has 15 amino acids. Only the CDR3 part of the read is kept: 45 bases, read in frame from the first base. CDR1 and CDR2 (MNHNS, SASEGT) derive from the germline V gene. The V and J ends are trimmed by 1 base and 2 bases, leaving 10 bases between them. A second Seattle source provided samples from volunteer blood donors who had recovered from COVID-19. The collaborating institutions used their own protocols to collect whole blood in K2EDTA tubes. For TCRbeta analysis, collaborator samples were shipped as frozen whole blood, as isolated PBMCs, or as DNA extracted from either sample type. The immunoSEQ Assay, a bias-controlled multiplex PCR, was used to amplify TCRbeta CDR3 regions from genomic DNA. The paper's data handling went like this. The number of nucleated cells in each sample was estimated by amplification of reference gene primers within the assay. To quantify the absolute abundance of each unique TCRbeta CDR3 rearrangement, sequence reads were collapsed and filtered. Productive Simpson clonality was computed per sample as the square root of Simpson's diversity index over productive rearrangements. TCRdb holds this immuneACCESS table with in-frame rearrangements only. Some clones are missing; in checked studies, unresolved V genes explain under half, and the rest has no known cause. That table supplies the V and J calls and clone size; D and trimming were determined from the DNA. The sample table shows about 250,000 clones, and around 90% are seen once. Less than 1% of the sample is in the top ten clones.

The rearranged chain carries TRBV6-1 and TRBJ2-3; the D gene is not confidently resolved. Input material: peripheral blood. This receptor was obtained from a woman aged 40 to 55 who had recovered from COVID-19. This receptor carries the CDR3 CASSEGAVYTDTQYF. DNA sequence: TGTGCCAGCAGTGAAGGGGCAGTATACACAGATACGCAGTATTTT.